One and the same sample provided the 21 T cell receptor beta chains below, sequenced in a study of blood T cell repertoires in COVID-19 (dated by TCRdb to 2020 to 2021). To prepare the library, the immunoSEQ multiplex PCR assay was applied. As stored in TCRdb, this immuneACCESS dataset retains in-frame rearrangements with V and J assigned. A fraction of the clones does not appear; measured against another copy, unresolved V genes explain less than half of the discrepancy, and the remainder lacks a known reason. Counted in this sample were almost 7,000 clones; roughly 88% of them appeared once. The ten largest clones take up 22% of the sample. Sequenced input: peripheral blood. These receptors were obtained from a human donor in a cohort sampled during active COVID-19.

This chain connects TRBV18 to TRBJ2-2; 9 positions match TRBD2. The CDR3 consists of 16 residues. V dropped 0 bases and J dropped 4; count of bases not matched to a gene: 3. The germline CDR1 and CDR2 sequences are KGHSH and LQKENI. CDR3 sequence (DNA): TGTGCCAGCTCACCACCTGCTAGCGGGGCCACCGGGGAGCTGTTTTTT. It yields the protein CASSPPASGATGELFF.

The V call is TRBV5-1, the J call TRBJ2-3; 9 bases map to TRBD1. The germline CDR1 and CDR2 sequences are SGHRS and YFSETQ. The CDR3 runs 16 residues. V shed 4 bases, J shed 5 bases, and the junction held 11 bases outside the gene matches. CDR3 sequence (DNA): TGCGCCAGCAGCCTCGACCCGGGACAGGGAGGAGATACGCAGTATTTT. This translates into CASSLDPGQGGDTQYF.

The chain joins TRBV10-3 to TRBJ1-2, with 8 bases matching TRBD1. The length of the CDR3 is 14 residues. Trimming took 4 bases from V and 6 from J; bases not matched to a gene: 7. Per the germline V gene, CDR1 is ENHRY and CDR2 is SYGVKD. The CDR3 reads CAISGQGPIDGYTF. The CDR3 DNA reads TGTGCCATCAGTGGACAGGGGCCCATAGATGGCTACACCTTC.

The rearrangement links TRBV2 to TRBJ1-5; possibly TRBD1 for D (5 bases). Germline CDR1 reads SNHLY; CDR2 reads FYNNEI. The CDR3 is 15 residues long. Trimming stripped 6 bases from V and 3 bases from J, with 15 bases between. CDR3 sequence: CASSAHGGDNQPQHF. The CDR3 nucleotides are TGTGCCAGCAGCGCTCACGGGGGGGACAATCAGCCCCAGCATTTT.

The gene calls are TRBV5-1 and TRBJ2-1; TRBD1 agrees at 10 bases. The germline gives CDR1 SGHRS, CDR2 YFSETQ. The V segment lost 2 bases and the J segment 0 bases; nucleotides outside the gene matches: 11. The CDR3 totals 19 residues. The CDR3: CASSLRQGALLSSYNEQFF. The CDR3 DNA is TGCGCCAGCAGCTTACGACAGGGGGCGCTGTTAAGCTCCTACAATGAGCAGTTCTTC.

The chain uses TRBV5-1 and TRBJ2-5; TRBD2 aligns across 12 bases. Germline assignment: CDR1 SGHRS and CDR2 YFSETQ. The J segment lost 1 base and the V segment lost 4 bases, leaving 8 bases of the junction unmatched. This CDR3 is built from 17 residues. The CDR3 loop is CASSPPGTSGFQETQYF. Written as DNA, the CDR3 is TGCGCCAGCAGCCCGCCGGGGACTAGCGGGTTCCAAGAGACCCAGTACTTC.

CDR3 protein: CATSRGGPLDGYTF. The CDR3, as DNA: TGTGCCACCAGCAGAGGGGGGCCTCTGGATGGCTACACCTTC. The chain has TRBV15 and TRBJ1-2, with D possibly TRBD1 on 6 matching bases. Germline CDR1 LNHNV, CDR2 YYDKDF (reference sequence). The CDR3 contains 14 residues. The germline V and J ends were trimmed by 1 base and 6 bases, with 12 bases remaining between them. The full variable domain, rest sourced from reference TRBV15 and TRBJ1-2, is DAMVIQNPRYQVTQFGKPVTLSCSQTLNHNVMYWYQQKSSQAPKLLFHYYDKDFNNEADTPDNFQSRRPNTSFCFLDIRSPGLGDTAMYLCATSRGGPLDGYTFGSGTRLTVV.

The chain is built from TRBV27 and TRBJ2-5; D remains unclear. The CDR3 has 13 residues. CDR1 and CDR2 from the germline V gene are MNHEY and SMNVEV (reference sequence). The ends were cut back, 3 bases at V and 3 bases at J, with 8 bases in the middle. In DNA, the CDR3 is TGTGCCAGCAGTTTTAGGCAGGAAGAGACCCAGTACTTC. The encoded protein is CASSFRQEETQYF.

The genes are TRBV4-1 and TRBJ2-1, with 9 bases fitting TRBD2. CDR1 and CDR2 (germline): MGHRA, YSYEKL. This CDR3 is 18 amino acids long. V trimming: 0 bases; J trimming: 2 bases; junction bases outside the gene matches: 8. The CDR3: CASSQEGRAGGTYNEQFF. The CDR3 bases are TGCGCCAGCAGCCAAGAGGGTCGAGCGGGAGGAACCTACAATGAGCAGTTCTTC.

The chain joins TRBV7-9 to TRBJ2-2, with TRBD1 matching over 10 bases. Germline V gives CDR1 SEHNR, CDR2 FQNEAQ (reference sequence). The CDR3 totals 15 residues. Trimming removed 9 bases from V and 4 bases from J; junction bases left unmatched: 8. CDR3 DNA: TGTGCCAGATACCGACAGGGGGCAGGCACCGGGGAGCTGTTTTTT. Translating gives CARYRQGAGTGELFF.

The chain recombines TRBV7-3 with TRBJ1-6; D is uncertain. Trimming cost V 2 bases and J 0 bases, with 5 bases left between them. The germline V gene has CDR1 SGHTA and CDR2 FQGTGA. The CDR3 totals 15 residues. The CDR3 region has the DNA TGTGCCAGCAGCTTACGGAGCTCCTATAATTCACCCCTCCACTTT. It encodes CASSLRSSYNSPLHF. Full variable domain (remainder filled in from reference TRBV7-3 and TRBJ1-6): GAGVSQTPSNKVTEKGKYVELRCDPISGHTALYWYRQSLGQGPEFLIYFQGTGAADDSGLPNDRFFAVRPEGSVSTLKIQRTERGDSAVYLCASSLRSSYNSPLHFGNGTRLTVT.

The rearrangement joins TRBV6-4 to TRBJ2-1; the match to TRBD1 covers 8 bases. There are 18 residues in the CDR3. V lost 2 bases, J lost 0 bases, and 9 bases stayed unmatched. The germline V gene has CDR1 MRHNA and CDR2 SNTAGT. The CDR3 sequence: CASSDPRGPSSSYNEQFF. As DNA, the CDR3 is TGTGCCAGCAGTGACCCCAGGGGGCCGAGTAGCTCCTACAATGAGCAGTTCTTC.

The chain has TRBV11-2 and TRBJ2-1; no clear D. Germline lookup yields CDR1 SGHAT and CDR2 FQNNGV. Trimming stripped 5 bases from V and 8 bases from J, with 13 bases between. The CDR3 loop spans 13 amino acids. As DNA, the CDR3 is TGTGCCAGCAGCCCCCGTCTAGAGCATGAGCAGTTCTTC. As protein: CASSPRLEHEQFF.

This sequence joins TRBV3-1 (or the pseudogene TRBV3-2) and TRBJ1-3; D is perhaps TRBD1 (5 bases). There are 15 residues in the CDR3. Germline assignment: CDR1 LGHDT and CDR2 YNNKEL (reference sequence). Trimming removed 4 bases from V and 0 bases from J, with 10 bases in between. The CDR3 nucleotides read TGTGCCAGCAGCCTCCGACAGCACTCTGGAAACACCATATATTTT. Translation gives CASSLRQHSGNTIYF.

The gene calls are TRBV10-1 and TRBJ1-5; a weak D match, TRBD1 (5 bases). The CDR3 consists of 16 residues. The ends were cut back, 1 base at V and 5 bases at J, with 15 bases in the middle. Germline CDR1 reads WNHNN; CDR2 reads SYGVQD (reference sequence). The CDR3 spells CASSEWFDRNDQPQHF. CDR3 bases: TGCGCCAGCAGTGAGTGGTTTGACAGAAACGATCAGCCCCAGCATTTT.

This rearrangement joins TRBV18 to TRBJ2-3; weak D call: TRBD1 (6 bases). V gave up 5 bases and J gave up 4 bases, with 13 bases separating them. The CDR3 is made up of 14 amino acids. Germline CDR1 and CDR2: KGHSH and LQKENI. CDR3 DNA: TGTGCCAGCTCAGTAGGGGGTTCGGCAGATACGCAGTATTTT. Protein sequence: CASSVGGSADTQYF.

The V and J genes are TRBV19 and TRBJ2-1, with 9 bases that match TRBD2. The CDR3 spans 16 residues. Looked up from germline, CDR1 is LNHDA and CDR2 is SQIVND (reference sequence). Losses at the gene ends were 5 bases for V and 0 bases for J; bases not matched to a gene: 5. CDR3 region: CASSPRLAASYNEQFF. CDR3 DNA: TGTGCCAGTAGTCCCCGACTAGCGGCCTCCTACAATGAGCAGTTCTTC.

The chain employs TRBV5-6 and TRBJ2-5, with a possible D match to TRBD1 (6 bases). The CDR3 length is 13 residues. Trimming removed 1 base at V and 5 bases at J, with 9 bases between. Germline values: CDR1 SGHDT, CDR2 YYEEEE. The CDR3 loop reads CASSLNRDETQYF. Here the CDR3 DNA reads TGTGCCAGCAGCTTGAACAGGGACGAGACCCAGTACTTC.

This clone was picked up a small number of times. This chain links TRBV27 with TRBJ2-3; a weak D match, TRBD2 (5 bases). Germline CDR1 is MNHEY and CDR2 is SMNVEV (reference sequence). The V gene lost 3 bases and the J gene lost 6 bases, with 10 bases spanning the gap. The length of the CDR3 is 13 residues. The chain's CDR3 is CASSFSLADTQYF. The CDR3 nucleotides read TGTGCCAGCAGTTTCTCCTTAGCGGATACGCAGTATTTT.

V usage is TRBV10-3 and J usage is TRBJ1-2; D is undetermined. The CDR3 sequence is 13 residues long. Trimming pared 0 bases from V and 8 bases from J, leaving 10 bases between. Germline V lookup: CDR1 ENHRY, CDR2 SYGVKD. The CDR3 loop is CAISESLVGGYTF. In nucleotides, the CDR3 is TGTGCCATCAGTGAGTCCCTAGTCGGGGGCTACACCTTC.

The CDR3 loop is CASSPGYEQYF. CDR3 sequence (DNA): TGTGCCAGCAGTCCGGGCTACGAGCAGTACTTC. V gene TRBV28 combines with J gene TRBJ2-7; D remains ambiguous. The CDR3 has 11 residues. Trimming stripped 5 bases from V and 3 bases from J, with 5 bases between. From germline, CDR1 is MDHEN and CDR2 SYDVKM.